The following is a TCR beta chain sequence with its context. The antigen remains undetermined. Only cases whose brain tissue showed the highest T cell transcript signatures were sequenced. Patients received at least one anti-epileptic drug before surgery. Here immunoSEQ multiplex PCR was the method, and the copy in TCRdb shows in-frame clones only, minus some. There are fewer than 50,000 clones in the sample; 75% to 95% occur only once, and just under 6.5% lies in the top ten. The sample is drawn from a study of brain T cells in children with intractable seizures. V gave up 0 bases and J gave up 6 bases; unmatched junction bases: 12. Germline loops: CDR1 SQVTM, CDR2 ANQGSEA. The CDR3 is 16 residues long. Study results and caveats: Viral specificity was inferred only from CDR3 similarity; HCMV serostatus was unknown. Pre-surgery blood may have been undersampled, hiding some clones.

The rearrangement joins TRBV29-1 to TRBJ1-2, with TRBD1 identical over 8 bases. The material was peripheral blood, obtained at surgery. This clonotype was obtained from a girl aged 2 to 9 with tuberous sclerosis and intractable seizures. The CDR3 sequence is CSVEEGVGRGLDGYTF. The CDR3 DNA reads TGCAGCGTTGAAGAAGGGGTCGGCAGGGGGCTCGATGGCTACACCTTC.